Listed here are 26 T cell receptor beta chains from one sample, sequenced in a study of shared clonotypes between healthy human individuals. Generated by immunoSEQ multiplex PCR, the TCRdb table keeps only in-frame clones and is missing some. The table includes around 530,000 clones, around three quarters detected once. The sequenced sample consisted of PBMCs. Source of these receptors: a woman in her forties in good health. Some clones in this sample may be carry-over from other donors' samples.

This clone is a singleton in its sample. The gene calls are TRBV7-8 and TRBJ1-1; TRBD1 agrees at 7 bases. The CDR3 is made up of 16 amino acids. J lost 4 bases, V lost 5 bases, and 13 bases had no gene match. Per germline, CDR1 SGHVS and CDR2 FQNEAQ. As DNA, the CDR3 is TGTGCCAGCAGCCCCAGGGGGAGAAACCAGGTCACTGAAGCTTTCTTT. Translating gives CASSPRGRNQVTEAFF.

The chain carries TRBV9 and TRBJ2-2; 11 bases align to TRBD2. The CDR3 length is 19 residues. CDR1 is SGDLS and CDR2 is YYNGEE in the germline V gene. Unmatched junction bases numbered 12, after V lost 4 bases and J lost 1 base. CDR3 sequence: CASSPRPSTSGVNTGELFF. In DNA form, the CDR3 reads TGTGCCAGCAGCCCGCGCCCATCGACTAGCGGGGTGAACACCGGGGAGCTGTTTTTT. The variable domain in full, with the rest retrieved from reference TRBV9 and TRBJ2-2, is DSGVTQTPKHLITATGQRVTLRCSPRSGDLSVYWYQQSLDQGLQFLIQYYNGEERAKGNILERFSAQQFPDLHSELNLSSLELGDSALYFCASSPRPSTSGVNTGELFFGEGSRLTVL.

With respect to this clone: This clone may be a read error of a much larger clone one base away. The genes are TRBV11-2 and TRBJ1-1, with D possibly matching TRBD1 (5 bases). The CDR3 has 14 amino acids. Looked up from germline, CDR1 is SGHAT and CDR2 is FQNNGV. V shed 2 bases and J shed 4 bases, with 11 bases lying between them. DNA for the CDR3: TGTGCCAGCAGCTTACAGGGAGGAATCACTGAAGCTTTCTTT. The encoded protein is CASSLQGGITEAFF.

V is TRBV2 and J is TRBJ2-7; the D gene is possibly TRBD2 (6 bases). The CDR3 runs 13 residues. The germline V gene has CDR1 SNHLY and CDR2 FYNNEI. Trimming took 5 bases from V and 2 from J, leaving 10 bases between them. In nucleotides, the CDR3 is TGTGCCAGCAGTCGGACTAACACCTACGAGCAGTACTTC. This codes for CASSRTNTYEQYF.

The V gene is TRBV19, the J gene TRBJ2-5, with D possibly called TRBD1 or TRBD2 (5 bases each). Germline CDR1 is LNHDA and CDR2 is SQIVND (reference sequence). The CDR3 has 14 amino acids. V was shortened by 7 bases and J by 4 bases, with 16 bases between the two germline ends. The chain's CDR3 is CASIGRGPRETQYF. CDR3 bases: TGTGCCAGTATAGGTCGGGGCCCAAGAGAGACCCAGTACTTC. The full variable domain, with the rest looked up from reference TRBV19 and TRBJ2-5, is DGGITQSPKYLFRKEGQNVTLSCEQNLNHDAMYWYRQDPGQGLRLIYYSQIVNDFQKGDIAEGYSVSREKKESFPLTVTSAQKNPTAFYLCASIGRGPRETQYFGPGTRLLVL.

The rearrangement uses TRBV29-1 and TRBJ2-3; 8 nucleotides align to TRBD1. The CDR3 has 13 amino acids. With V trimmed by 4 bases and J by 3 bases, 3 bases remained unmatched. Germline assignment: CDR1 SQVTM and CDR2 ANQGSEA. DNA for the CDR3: TGCAGCGTTGCGGGACAGGTGACAGATACGCAGTATTTT. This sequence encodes CSVAGQVTDTQYF.

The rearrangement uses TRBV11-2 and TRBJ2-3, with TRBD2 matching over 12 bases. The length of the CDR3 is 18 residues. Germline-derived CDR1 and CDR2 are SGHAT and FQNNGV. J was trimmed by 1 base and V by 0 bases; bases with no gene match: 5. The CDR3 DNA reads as TGTGCCAGCAGCTTAGATTCGGGACTAGCGGGCCGCACAGATACGCAGTATTTT. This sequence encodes CASSLDSGLAGRTDTQYF.

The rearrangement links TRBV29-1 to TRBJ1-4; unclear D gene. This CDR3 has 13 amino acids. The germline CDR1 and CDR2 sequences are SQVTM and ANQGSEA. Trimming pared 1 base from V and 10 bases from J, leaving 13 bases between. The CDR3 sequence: CSVEGSASGKLFF. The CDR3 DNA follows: TGCAGCGTTGAAGGGTCGGCATCAGGAAAACTGTTTTTT. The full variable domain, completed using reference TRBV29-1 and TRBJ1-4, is SAVISQKPSRDICQRGTSLTIQCQVDSQVTMMFWYRQQPGQSLTLIATANQGSEATYESGFVIDKFPISRPNLTFSTLTVSNMSPEDSSIYLCSVEGSASGKLFFGSGTQLSVL.

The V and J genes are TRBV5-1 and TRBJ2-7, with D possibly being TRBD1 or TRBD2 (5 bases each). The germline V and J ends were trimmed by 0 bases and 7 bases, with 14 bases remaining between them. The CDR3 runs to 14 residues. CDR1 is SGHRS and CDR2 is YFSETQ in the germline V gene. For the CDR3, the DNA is TGCGCCAGCAGCTTGGGTCCAGGGACGGATGAGCAGTACTTC. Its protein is CASSLGPGTDEQYF.

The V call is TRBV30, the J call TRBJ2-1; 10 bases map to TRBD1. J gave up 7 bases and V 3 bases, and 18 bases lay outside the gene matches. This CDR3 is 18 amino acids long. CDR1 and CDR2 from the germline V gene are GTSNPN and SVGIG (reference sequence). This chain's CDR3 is CAWRGAVLGQGGLNEQFF. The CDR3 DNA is TGTGCCTGGAGGGGAGCCGTCCTAGGACAGGGGGGTCTAAATGAGCAGTTCTTC.

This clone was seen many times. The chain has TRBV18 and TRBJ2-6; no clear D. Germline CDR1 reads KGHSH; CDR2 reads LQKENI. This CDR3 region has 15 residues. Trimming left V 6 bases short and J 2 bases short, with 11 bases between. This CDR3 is CASSSNTAGANVLTF. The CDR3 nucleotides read TGTGCCAGCTCCAGTAACACGGCTGGGGCCAACGTCCTGACTTTC.

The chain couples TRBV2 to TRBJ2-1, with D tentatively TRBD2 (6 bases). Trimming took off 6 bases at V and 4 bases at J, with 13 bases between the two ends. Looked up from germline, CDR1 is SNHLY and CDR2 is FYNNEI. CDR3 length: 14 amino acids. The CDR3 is CASSVSGAYNEQFF. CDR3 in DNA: TGTGCCAGCAGCGTTAGCGGAGCTTACAATGAGCAGTTCTTC.

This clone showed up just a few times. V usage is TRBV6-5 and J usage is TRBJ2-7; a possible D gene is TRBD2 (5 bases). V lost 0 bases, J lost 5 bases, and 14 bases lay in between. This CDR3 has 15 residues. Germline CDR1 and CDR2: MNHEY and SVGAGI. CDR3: CASSYSSGSYNEQYF. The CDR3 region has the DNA TGTGCCAGCAGTTACTCGAGTGGGAGCTACAACGAGCAGTACTTC.

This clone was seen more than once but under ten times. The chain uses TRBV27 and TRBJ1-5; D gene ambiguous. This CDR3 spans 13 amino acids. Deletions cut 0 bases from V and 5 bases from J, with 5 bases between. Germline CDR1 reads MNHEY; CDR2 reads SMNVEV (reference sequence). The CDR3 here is CASSLSGDQPQHF. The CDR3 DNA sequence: TGTGCCAGCAGTTTATCGGGAGATCAGCCCCAGCATTTT.

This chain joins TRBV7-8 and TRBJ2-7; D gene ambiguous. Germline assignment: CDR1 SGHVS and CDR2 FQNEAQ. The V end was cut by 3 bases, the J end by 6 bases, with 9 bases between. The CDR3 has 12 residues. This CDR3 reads CASSLRITEQYF. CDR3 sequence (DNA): TGTGCCAGCAGCTTGAGGATAACCGAGCAGTACTTC.

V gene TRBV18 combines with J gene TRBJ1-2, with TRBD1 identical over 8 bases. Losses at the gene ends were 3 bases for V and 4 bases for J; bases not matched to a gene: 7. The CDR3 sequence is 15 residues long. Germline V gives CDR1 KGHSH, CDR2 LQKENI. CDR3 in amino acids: CASSPGPTGGYGYTF. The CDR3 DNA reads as TGTGCCAGCTCACCCGGGCCAACAGGGGGCTATGGCTACACCTTC.

The CDR3 sequence is CASSPGQSRLWGYTF. CDR3 coding DNA: TGCGCCAGCAGCCCGGGACAGTCCAGACTATGGGGCTACACCTTC. The genes are TRBV5-1 and TRBJ1-2; 7 positions agree with TRBD1. The germline gives CDR1 SGHRS, CDR2 YFSETQ. V shed 4 bases and J 8 bases; nucleotides not matched to a gene: 14. The CDR3 runs to 15 residues.

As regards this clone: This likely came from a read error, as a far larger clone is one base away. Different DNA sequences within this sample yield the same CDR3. The CDR3 DNA reads TGTGCCAGTAGGCCACAGGGTTCGGGTACCGGGGAGCTGTTTTTT. Protein sequence: CASRPQGSGTGELFF. V and J are TRBV6-6 and TRBJ2-2, with D perhaps matching TRBD1 (6 bases). Trimming left V 9 bases short and J 5 bases short, with 19 bases between. This CDR3 has 15 amino acids. Germline CDR1 reads MNHNY; CDR2 reads SVGAGI (reference sequence).

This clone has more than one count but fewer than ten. The CDR3 loop is CASRSTGPNTEAFF. CDR3 nucleotide sequence: TGTGCCAGCAGGTCGACAGGCCCGAACACTGAAGCTTTCTTT. The genes are TRBV6-6 and TRBJ1-1; D possibly corresponds to TRBD1 (6 bases). The CDR3 loop spans 14 amino acids. CDR1 and CDR2 (germline): MNHNY, SVGAGI (reference sequence). Trimming removed 6 bases at V and 1 base at J, with 12 bases between.

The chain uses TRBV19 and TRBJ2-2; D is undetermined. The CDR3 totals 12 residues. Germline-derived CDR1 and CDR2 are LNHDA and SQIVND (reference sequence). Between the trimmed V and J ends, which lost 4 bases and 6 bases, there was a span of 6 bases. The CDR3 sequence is CASSSSAGELFF. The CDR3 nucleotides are TGTGCCAGTAGTAGTTCGGCCGGGGAGCTGTTTTTT.

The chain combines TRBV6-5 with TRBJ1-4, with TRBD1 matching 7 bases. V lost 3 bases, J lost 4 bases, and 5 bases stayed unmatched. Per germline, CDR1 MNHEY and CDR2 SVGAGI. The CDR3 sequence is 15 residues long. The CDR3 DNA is TGTGCCAGCAGTTATCGGACAGGCGGTAATGAAAAACTGTTTTTT. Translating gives CASSYRTGGNEKLFF.

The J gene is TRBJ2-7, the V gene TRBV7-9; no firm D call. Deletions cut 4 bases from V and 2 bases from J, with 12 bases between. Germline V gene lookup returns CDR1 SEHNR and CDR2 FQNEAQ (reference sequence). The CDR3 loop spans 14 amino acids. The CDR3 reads CASSSTDRTYEQYF. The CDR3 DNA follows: TGTGCCAGCAGCTCGACGGACCGTACCTACGAGCAGTACTTC.

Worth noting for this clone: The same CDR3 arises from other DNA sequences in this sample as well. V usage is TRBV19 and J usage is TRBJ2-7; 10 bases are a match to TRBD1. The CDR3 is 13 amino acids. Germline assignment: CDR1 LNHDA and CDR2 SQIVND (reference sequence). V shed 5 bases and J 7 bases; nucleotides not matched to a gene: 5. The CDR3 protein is CASSRQGASEQYF. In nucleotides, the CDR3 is TGTGCCAGTAGTCGACAGGGGGCGAGTGAGCAGTACTTC. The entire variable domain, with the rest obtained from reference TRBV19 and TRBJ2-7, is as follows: DGGITQSPKYLFRKEGQNVTLSCEQNLNHDAMYWYRQDPGQGLRLIYYSQIVNDFQKGDIAEGYSVSREKKESFPLTVTSAQKNPTAFYLCASSRQGASEQYFGPGTRLTVT.

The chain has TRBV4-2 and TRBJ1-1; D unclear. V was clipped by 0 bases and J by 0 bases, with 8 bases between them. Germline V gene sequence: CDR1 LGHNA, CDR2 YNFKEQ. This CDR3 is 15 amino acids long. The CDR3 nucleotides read TGTGCCAGCAGCCAAGACCCAGGAGTGAACACTGAAGCTTTCTTT. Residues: CASSQDPGVNTEAFF.

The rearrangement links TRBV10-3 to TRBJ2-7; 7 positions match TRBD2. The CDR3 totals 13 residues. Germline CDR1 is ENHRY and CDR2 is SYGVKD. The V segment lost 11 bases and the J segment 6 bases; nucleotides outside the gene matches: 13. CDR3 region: CAGGGGPSGEQYF. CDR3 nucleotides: TGTGCCGGGGGGGGAGGGCCCTCAGGCGAGCAGTACTTC.

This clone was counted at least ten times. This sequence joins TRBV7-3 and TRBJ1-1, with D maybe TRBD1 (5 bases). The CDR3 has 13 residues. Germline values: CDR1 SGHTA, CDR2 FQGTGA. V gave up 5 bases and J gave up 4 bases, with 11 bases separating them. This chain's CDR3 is CASSPPGGTEAFF. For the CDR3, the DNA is TGTGCCAGCAGCCCTCCCGGGGGCACTGAAGCTTTCTTT.